Presented here are 22 T cell receptor beta chains from one specimen sequenced in a study of monozygotic twins with inflammatory bowel disease (dated by TCRdb to about 2019). Libraries were made using 5' RACE. TCRdb records Illumina HiSeq 2500 as the sequencer. TCRdb reprocessed the reads into one record per CDR3 protein sequence, lacking DNA. This sample's table lists around 450,000 distinct CDR3 sequences. Of the sample, 2.4% falls within the top ten clones. Sequenced: blood. The receptor source for this set is a human donor with ulcerative colitis or Crohn's disease, or a healthy co-twin of an affected twin (not recorded which).

The rearrangement links TRBV6-5 to TRBJ2-2; without DNA, the TCRdb call of TRBD2 cannot be checked. CDR3 length: 16 residues. The germline V gene encodes CDR1 MNHEY and CDR2 SVGAGI. The CDR3: CASRLGQREGTGELFF.

The chain employs TRBV3-1 and TRBJ2-1. CDR1 and CDR2 (germline): LGHDT, YNNKEL (reference sequence). The CDR3 is made up of 12 amino acids. The CDR3: CASSQGLNEQFF.

The V and J genes are TRBV20-1 and TRBJ2-3; TCRdb returns TRBD1, unconfirmable since there is no DNA. CDR1 and CDR2 from the germline V gene are DFQATT and SNEGSKA (reference sequence). This CDR3 has 13 amino acids. The CDR3 reads CSVPGVGTDTQYF.

This chain joins TRBV20-1 and TRBJ1-2; TCRdb names TRBD1, which stays unverified in the absence of DNA. CDR3 length: 14 residues. Germline V gives CDR1 DFQATT, CDR2 SNEGSKA (reference sequence). This CDR3 reads CSATNQGSVSGYTF.

This chain uses TRBV7-2 with TRBJ2-5. Germline V gene lookup returns CDR1 SGHTA and CDR2 FQGNSA. CDR3 length equals 13 residues. The CDR3 spells CASSLGLSETQYF.

V gene TRBV7-9 combines with J gene TRBJ2-7; with no DNA, the TCRdb D assignment of TRBD1 cannot be verified. The CDR3 length is 13 residues. CDR1 and CDR2 (germline): SEHNR, FQNEAQ (reference sequence). The CDR3: CASSRPGIYEQYF.

The chain links TRBV5-1 to TRBJ2-1; without DNA, the TCRdb call of TRBD2 cannot be checked. CDR1 and CDR2 from the germline V gene are SGHRS and YFSETQ. This CDR3 is 13 amino acids long. This CDR3 is CASSLGEYVEQFF. The full variable domain, in which reference TRBV5-1 and TRBJ2-1 provide the parts outside the CDR3, is KAGVTQTPRYLIKTRGQQVTLSCSPISGHRSVSWYQQTPGQGLQFLFEYFSETQRNKGNFPGRFSGRQFSNSRSEMNVSTLELGDSALYLCASSLGEYVEQFFGPGTRLTVL.

The chain carries TRBV4-3 and TRBJ2-1; without DNA, the TCRdb call of TRBD2 cannot be checked. CDR1 LGHNA and CDR2 YSLEER come from the germline V gene. The CDR3 has 15 residues. The CDR3 is CASSQDPGLDKSQFF.

The chain couples TRBV19 to TRBJ1-1. CDR3 length: 14 amino acids. Germline V gene lookup returns CDR1 LNHDA and CDR2 SQIVND (reference sequence). CDR3 loop: CASRADGRNTEAFF.

V is TRBV7-2 and J is TRBJ1-5. The CDR3 is 14 amino acids. Germline CDR1 is SGHTA and CDR2 is FQGNSA. The CDR3 here is CASSLMAINQPQHF.

The J gene is TRBJ2-2, the V gene TRBV12-3 or TRBV12-4; TCRdb proposes TRBD2, but this gene call is untestable without DNA. This CDR3 is built from 16 residues. The CDR3 loop is CASGWVVGASTGELFF.

The chain is built from TRBV7-2 and TRBJ2-7; absent DNA, TCRdb's TRBD1 call cannot be checked. Germline V gives CDR1 SGHTA, CDR2 FQGNSA. The CDR3 extends over 16 amino acids. CDR3 residues: CASSRAGGATLNEQYF.

The chain recombines TRBV10-3 with TRBJ2-3; TCRdb outputs TRBD2, but without DNA this stays unchecked. Germline V CDR1 and CDR2: ENHRY, SYGVKD. There are 15 residues in the CDR3. CDR3 sequence reads: CAISESSGRTDTQYF.

This rearrangement joins TRBV12-3 or TRBV12-4 to TRBJ2-7; TCRdb calls TRBD2, which cannot be checked without DNA. CDR3 length: 15 amino acids. The CDR3 sequence: CASSLEAGPSYEQYF.

The chain recombines TRBV12-3 or TRBV12-4 with TRBJ2-1. This CDR3 has 15 amino acids. The CDR3 loop is CASSSTPNAYNEQFF.

The chain combines TRBV9 with TRBJ2-1; TCRdb selects TRBD2, and the lack of DNA leaves this call unchecked. The CDR3 has 20 amino acids. Germline V gene lookup returns CDR1 SGDLS and CDR2 YYNGEE. Here the CDR3 reads CASSEVSVLWGALPYNEQFF.

CDR3 sequence reads: CASKGGSGYEQYF. The V and J genes are TRBV12-3 or TRBV12-4 and TRBJ2-7; with no DNA, the TCRdb D assignment of TRBD1 cannot be verified. The CDR3 runs to 13 residues.

J is TRBJ1-1 and V is TRBV25-1; TCRdb outputs TRBD1, but without DNA this stays unchecked. The CDR3 runs to 15 residues. Per germline, CDR1 MGHDK and CDR2 SYGVNS. The CDR3 loop reads CASSESKGRGTEAFF.

J is TRBJ2-7 and V is TRBV10-3; TCRdb's D gene call, TRBD1, goes unchecked for lack of DNA. The CDR3 length is 14 residues. CDR1 ENHRY and CDR2 SYGVKD come from the germline V gene. The CDR3 sequence is CAISSKTGVYEQYF.

The rearrangement joins TRBV7-9 to TRBJ1-2; TCRdb's D gene call, TRBD1, goes unchecked for lack of DNA. CDR1 and CDR2 (germline): SEHNR, FQNEAQ (reference sequence). This CDR3 comprises 14 residues. The CDR3 protein is CASSLIETGHGYTF.

The chain joins TRBV10-3 to TRBJ2-7; TCRdb designates TRBD2, a call that cannot be tested without DNA. Germline assignment: CDR1 ENHRY and CDR2 SYGVKD. This CDR3 has 15 residues. The CDR3 reads CASYEGEVGGYEQYF.

The J gene is TRBJ2-4, the V gene TRBV7-2; TCRdb gives TRBD1 as the D gene, but with no DNA this cannot be confirmed. CDR1 and CDR2 (germline): SGHTA, FQGNSA. The CDR3 has 15 residues. CDR3 region: CASSLDKLAKNIQYF.